This T cell receptor beta chain was profiled in a study of T cell changes during pregnancy in multiple sclerosis. This CDR3 has 17 residues. Germline values: CDR1 SGHKS, CDR2 YYEKEE (reference sequence). Trimming removed 1 base at V and 2 bases at J, with 19 bases between. Profiled with immunoSEQ multiplex PCR; TCRdb holds only in-frame clones, not every one. The sample shows about 74,000 clones, roughly nine tenths of them seen only once. Sequenced here: peripheral blood, sampled before pregnancy. The genes are TRBV5-5 and TRBJ2-7, with a possible D match to TRBD2 (5 bases). This receptor was taken from a female donor with multiple sclerosis, enrolled in a pregnancy study. The CDR3 here is CASSLSLSRAPTYEQYF. The DNA of the CDR3 is TGTGCCAGCAGCTTGTCACTATCGCGGGCACCAACCTACGAGCAGTACTTC.